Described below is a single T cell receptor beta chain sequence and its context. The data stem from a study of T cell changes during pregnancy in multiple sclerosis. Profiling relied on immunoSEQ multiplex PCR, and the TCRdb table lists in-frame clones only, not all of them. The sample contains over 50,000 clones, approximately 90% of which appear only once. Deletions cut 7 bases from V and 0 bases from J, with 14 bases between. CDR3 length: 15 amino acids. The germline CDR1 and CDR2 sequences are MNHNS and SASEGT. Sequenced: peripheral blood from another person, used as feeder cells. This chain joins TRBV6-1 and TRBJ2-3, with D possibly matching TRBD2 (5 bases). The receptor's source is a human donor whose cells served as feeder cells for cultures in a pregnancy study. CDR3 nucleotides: TGTGCCAGCAAAAGCTTAGACTATAGCACAGATACGCAGTATTTT. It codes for CASKSLDYSTDTQYF.